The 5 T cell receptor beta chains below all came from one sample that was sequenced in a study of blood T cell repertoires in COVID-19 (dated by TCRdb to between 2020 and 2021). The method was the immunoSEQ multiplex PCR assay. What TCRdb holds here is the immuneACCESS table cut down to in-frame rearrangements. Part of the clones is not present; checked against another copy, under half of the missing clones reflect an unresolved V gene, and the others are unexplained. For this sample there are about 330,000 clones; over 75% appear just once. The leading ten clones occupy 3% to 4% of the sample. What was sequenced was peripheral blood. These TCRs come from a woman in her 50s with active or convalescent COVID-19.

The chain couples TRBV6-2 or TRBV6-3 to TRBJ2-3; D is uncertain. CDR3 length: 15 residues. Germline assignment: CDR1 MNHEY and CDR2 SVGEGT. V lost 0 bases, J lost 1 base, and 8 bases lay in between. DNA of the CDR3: TGTGCCAGCAGTTACTCTAGCCACCGCACAGATACGCAGTATTTT. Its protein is CASSYSSHRTDTQYF.

CDR3 in DNA: TGTGCCAGCAGTCCGGGGATAGGACTTAACTATGGCTACACCTTC. Encoded protein: CASSPGIGLNYGYTF. The V and J genes are TRBV27 and TRBJ1-2; D gene ambiguous. V was trimmed by 5 bases and J by 1 base, leaving 14 bases between them. This CDR3 comprises 15 residues. Germline CDR1 MNHEY, CDR2 SMNVEV (reference sequence).

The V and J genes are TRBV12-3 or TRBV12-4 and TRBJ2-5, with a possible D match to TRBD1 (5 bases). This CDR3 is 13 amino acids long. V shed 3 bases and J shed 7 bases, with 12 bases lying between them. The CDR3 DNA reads TGTGCCAGCAGTTTTTCCAGGGCTGGGACCCAGTACTTC. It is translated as CASSFSRAGTQYF.

In DNA, the CDR3 is TGTGCCAGCAGTCTGGGGGGGGCCTATGGCTACACCTTC. Residues: CASSLGGAYGYTF. The genes are TRBV27 and TRBJ1-2; perhaps TRBD1 as D (6 bases). Per the germline V gene, CDR1 is MNHEY and CDR2 is SMNVEV (reference sequence). CDR3 length equals 13 residues. V lost 5 bases to trimming and J lost 4 bases, with 11 bases between them.

The CDR3: CASSLARVGYGYTF. The CDR3 coding sequence is TGTGCCAGCAGTTTAGCCAGGGTGGGCTATGGCTACACCTTC. This chain uses TRBV28 with TRBJ1-2; D may be TRBD1 (5 bases). Looked up from germline, CDR1 is MDHEN and CDR2 is SYDVKM. With 2 bases removed from V and 4 bases from J, the gap between germline ends came to 11 bases. The CDR3 is 14 amino acids.